These 32 T cell receptor beta chains came from one sample sequenced in a study of beta chain features in type 1 diabetes. Overall study findings and caveats: Moderate but significant shortening of TCRB CDR3s was recorded in all four CD4+ subsets from Type 1 diabetes patients.

Their cognate antigens are unknown. Reverse transcription of all isolated RNA meant that expressed TCRB transcripts were sequenced. Using immunoSEQ multiplex PCR, the repertoire was profiled, and TCRdb retains in-frame clones only, with some absent. Altogether approximately 43,000 clones are present, about 66% being singletons, with the ten largest covering roughly 1.7%. What was sequenced was Tregs from blood. These receptors all come from a man aged 30 to 39 with type 1 diabetes. Some clones in this sample may be carry-over from other donors' samples.

The rearrangement joins TRBV7-9 to TRBJ1-2; possible D gene TRBD1, 6 bases. Germline lookup yields CDR1 SEHNR and CDR2 FQNEAQ (reference sequence). V was clipped by 5 bases and J by 4 bases, with 17 bases between them. The CDR3 is made up of 15 amino acids. The CDR3 is CASSPWTAFGYGYTF. As DNA, the CDR3 is TGTGCCAGCAGCCCCTGGACAGCTTTCGGCTATGGCTACACCTTC.

The chain has TRBV11-2 and TRBJ1-4; D perhaps matches TRBD1 (6 bases). V dropped 5 bases and J dropped 0 bases, with 16 bases sitting between them. CDR3 length: 17 amino acids. Per germline, CDR1 SGHAT and CDR2 FQNNGV. CDR3 in amino acids: CASSQGLGRATNEKLFF. The CDR3 DNA sequence: TGTGCCAGCAGCCAGGGGCTCGGACGGGCAACTAATGAAAAACTGTTTTTT.

The V call is TRBV2, the J call TRBJ1-1; 9 nucleotides align to TRBD1. Germline loops: CDR1 SNHLY, CDR2 FYNNEI. The CDR3 runs 15 residues. The V segment lost 4 bases and the J segment 0 bases; nucleotides outside the gene matches: 3. The chain's CDR3 is CASSGTGAMNTEAFF. CDR3 DNA: TGTGCCAGCAGTGGGACAGGGGCGATGAACACTGAAGCTTTCTTT.

This clone was counted between two and nine times. The chain links TRBV6-1 to TRBJ2-7; D unclear. Trimming took 1 base from V and 4 from J, leaving 17 bases between them. The CDR3 is 16 amino acids. Germline loops: CDR1 MNHNS, CDR2 SASEGT. This chain's CDR3 is CASSEVGSFRLYEQYF. The DNA of the CDR3 is TGTGCCAGCAGTGAAGTCGGGTCTTTCAGACTTTACGAGCAGTACTTC.

This chain connects TRBV5-4 to TRBJ2-2, with 7 bases lining up with TRBD1. V dropped 4 bases and J dropped 7; count of bases not matched to a gene: 13. The CDR3 runs 16 residues. CDR1 is SGHNT and CDR2 is YYREEE in the germline V gene (reference sequence). The CDR3 sequence is CASSRGDSRVVGELFF. In DNA, the CDR3 is TGTGCCAGCAGCCGTGGGGACAGCAGGGTGGTCGGGGAGCTGTTTTTT.

The genes are TRBV6-5 and TRBJ2-1; TRBD2 is a possible D gene (5 bases). Germline V CDR1 and CDR2: MNHEY, SVGAGI. V dropped 4 bases and J dropped 0 bases, with 13 bases sitting between them. The CDR3 is 16 amino acids. CDR3 DNA sequence: TGTGCCAGCAGTTGGAGGACGGTCGTCTCCTACAATGAGCAGTTCTTC. Its translation is CASSWRTVVSYNEQFF.

The rearrangement joins TRBV7-2 to TRBJ1-1; D possibly corresponds to TRBD1 (5 bases). This CDR3 has 15 amino acids. The V end lost 2 bases, the J end lost 1 base, and 11 bases lay between the germline ends. Germline CDR1 is SGHTA and CDR2 is FQGNSA. The CDR3 region has the DNA TGTGCCAGCAGCTTACGCGGGGCGTGGAACACTGAAGCTTTCTTT. It codes for CASSLRGAWNTEAFF.

The chain uses TRBV29-1 and TRBJ2-4; D is perhaps TRBD2 (7 bases). Between the trimmed V and J ends, which lost 4 bases and 7 bases, there was a span of 14 bases. Germline loops: CDR1 SQVTM, CDR2 ANQGSEA. This CDR3 comprises 13 residues. The CDR3 bases are TGCAGCGTTGGTTCGGGGAGGGGGAACATTCAGTACTTC. It specifies CSVGSGRGNIQYF.

The chain links TRBV4-1 to TRBJ2-2; 9 nucleotides align to TRBD1. The V gene's germline CDR1 is MGHRA and CDR2 YSYEKL. With 2 bases clipped from V and 1 base from J, the junction kept 5 bases outside the gene matches. The CDR3 has 17 amino acids. The CDR3 DNA follows: TGCGCCAGCAGCCAAAGAGGGACAGGGTTGAACACCGGGGAGCTGTTTTTT. It encodes CASSQRGTGLNTGELFF.

The chain combines TRBV5-1 with TRBJ2-2; D perhaps matches TRBD2 (5 bases). V was cut by 0 bases and J by 5 bases, with 17 bases left in between. Germline CDR1 SGHRS, CDR2 YFSETQ. This CDR3 contains 17 residues. The CDR3 spells CASSLAGSARETGELFF. DNA for the CDR3: TGCGCCAGCAGCTTGGCCGGGTCAGCGAGGGAGACCGGGGAGCTGTTTTTT. The full variable domain, in which reference TRBV5-1 and TRBJ2-2 provide the parts outside the CDR3, is KAGVTQTPRYLIKTRGQQVTLSCSPISGHRSVSWYQQTPGQGLQFLFEYFSETQRNKGNFPGRFSGRQFSNSRSEMNVSTLELGDSALYLCASSLAGSARETGELFFGEGSRLTVL.

The chain has TRBV2 and TRBJ1-1; D may be TRBD1 (6 bases). Germline values: CDR1 SNHLY, CDR2 FYNNEI. Trimming took off 5 bases at V and 8 bases at J, with 9 bases between the two ends. CDR3 length: 11 residues. The DNA for the CDR3 is TGTGCCAGCAGTACCGACAGGGAAGCTTTCTTT. This sequence encodes CASSTDREAFF.

V usage is TRBV29-1 and J usage is TRBJ2-7; TRBD1 might be the D (5 bases). The V and J ends lost 1 base and 3 bases respectively, with 7 bases between them. Per the germline V gene, CDR1 is SQVTM and CDR2 is ANQGSEA. The length of the CDR3 is 12 residues. CDR3 amino acids: CSVEGQGYEQYF. CDR3 bases: TGCAGCGTTGAAGGGCAGGGCTACGAGCAGTACTTC.

The chain is built from TRBV6-1 and TRBJ2-2; 7 nucleotides line up with TRBD1. This CDR3 has 14 amino acids. The V segment lost 7 bases and the J segment 6 bases; nucleotides outside the gene matches: 8. Germline V gene data show CDR1 as MNHNS and CDR2 as SASEGT. CDR3 sequence (DNA): TGTGCCAGCACCTCGGACAGGCCCTCCGGGGAGCTGTTTTTT. Translated: CASTSDRPSGELFF.

DNA for the CDR3: TGTGCCATCAGTGAGTCGGGGGCCGTTGAGACCCAGTACTTC. This encodes CAISESGAVETQYF. V usage is TRBV10-3 and J usage is TRBJ2-5, with D possibly TRBD1 on 6 matching bases. Germline CDR1 is ENHRY and CDR2 is SYGVKD. Trimming pared 0 bases from V and 5 bases from J, leaving 10 bases between. The CDR3 consists of 14 residues.

The CDR3 is CASSPPDGQTNTGELFF. CDR3 bases: TGTGCCAGCTCACCACCTGACGGACAGACGAACACCGGGGAGCTGTTTTTT. The V gene is TRBV18, the J gene TRBJ2-2, with D perhaps TRBD1 (6 bases). The CDR3 consists of 17 residues. V was pared by 0 bases and J by 0 bases, with 11 bases between. From germline, CDR1 is KGHSH and CDR2 LQKENI.

This clone was seen a handful of times. The chain joins TRBV5-1 to TRBJ1-1; D gene unclear. Trimming took off 4 bases at V and 10 bases at J, with 14 bases between the two ends. The CDR3 has 12 amino acids. Germline-derived CDR1 and CDR2 are SGHRS and YFSETQ. The CDR3 loop is CASSLGRKGAFF. Here the CDR3 DNA reads TGCGCCAGCAGCCTCGGGAGAAAAGGAGCTTTCTTT.

The V and J genes are TRBV10-2 and TRBJ1-6; 7 positions agree with TRBD1. The germline V gene has CDR1 WSHSY and CDR2 SAAADI. This CDR3 has 14 residues. V lost 4 bases, J lost 12 bases, and 9 bases stayed unmatched. Written as DNA, the CDR3 is TGCGCCAGCAGTGGACAGGGAGGAGAGTTACCCCTCCACTTT. Its translation: CASSGQGGELPLHF.

V is TRBV7-2 and J is TRBJ2-3; 12 nucleotides align to TRBD2. The CDR3 loop spans 14 amino acids. Germline V gene sequence: CDR1 SGHTA, CDR2 FQGNSA. V gave up 8 bases and J gave up 5 bases; unmatched junction bases: 5. The CDR3 spells CASLAGGPIDTQYF. The CDR3 nucleotides read TGTGCCAGCCTAGCGGGGGGGCCGATAGATACGCAGTATTTT.

The chain links TRBV5-1 to TRBJ2-5; 12 nucleotides match TRBD2. The germline gives CDR1 SGHRS, CDR2 YFSETQ. This CDR3 spans 15 amino acids. After removal of 3 bases from V and 5 bases from J, the junction contained 5 bases not matched to a gene. The CDR3 is CASSWTSGVVETQYF. For the CDR3, the DNA is TGCGCCAGCAGCTGGACTAGCGGGGTTGTGGAGACCCAGTACTTC.

The V and J genes are TRBV7-2 and TRBJ2-5, with 13 bases aligning to TRBD2. J was trimmed by 5 bases and V by 4 bases; bases with no gene match: 7. The CDR3 length is 16 residues. The germline CDR1 and CDR2 sequences are SGHTA and FQGNSA. In nucleotides, the CDR3 is TGTGCCAGCAGCTCTACTAGCGGGGGGGCCCGGGAGACCCAGTACTTC. Protein: CASSSTSGGARETQYF. Together with reference TRBV7-2 and TRBJ2-5, the CDR3 gives the full variable domain: GAGVSQSPSNKVTEKGKDVELRCDPISGHTALYWYRQSLGQGLEFLIYFQGNSAPDKSGLPSDRFSAERTGGSVSTLTIQRTQQEDSAVYLCASSSTSGGARETQYFGPGTRLLVL.

The gene calls are TRBV30 and TRBJ2-1; TRBD2 aligns across 9 bases. In germline, CDR1 is GTSNPN, CDR2 SVGIG (reference sequence). The CDR3 is 14 residues long. V lost 4 bases, J lost 0 bases, and 1 base stayed unmatched. The CDR3 sequence is CAWKAGGSYNEQFF. In DNA, the CDR3 is TGTGCCTGGAAAGCGGGGGGCTCCTACAATGAGCAGTTCTTC.

About this clone: The same CDR3 is also encoded by other DNA sequences in this sample. Here the CDR3 reads CASSQGQGDSYEQYF. Here the CDR3 DNA reads TGCGCCAGCAGCCAAGGGCAGGGGGACTCCTACGAGCAGTACTTC. This sequence joins TRBV4-1 and TRBJ2-7; 7 nucleotides match TRBD1. Losses at the gene ends were 1 base for V and 0 bases for J; bases not matched to a gene: 3. The CDR3 consists of 15 residues. Germline V gene sequence: CDR1 MGHRA, CDR2 YSYEKL.

V gene TRBV5-1 combines with J gene TRBJ2-5, with D unclear. The V gene lost 4 bases and the J gene lost 0 bases, with 10 bases spanning the gap. This CDR3 spans 14 amino acids. CDR1 is SGHRS and CDR2 is YFSETQ in the germline V gene. The CDR3 bases are TGCGCCAGCAGCCGAGGAAACAACCAAGAGACCCAGTACTTC. Protein: CASSRGNNQETQYF.

The chain has TRBV27 and TRBJ1-6, with no clear D. The CDR3 covers 13 residues. Germline CDR1 MNHEY, CDR2 SMNVEV (reference sequence). V was trimmed by 4 bases and J by 9 bases, leaving 10 bases between them. CDR3 coding DNA: TGTGCCAGCAGTTCTCAGGTCGGTTCACCCCTCCACTTT. It encodes CASSSQVGSPLHF.

The chain recombines TRBV15 with TRBJ2-1; TRBD2 matches 14 bases. The CDR3 runs 17 residues. Germline trimming cut 3 bases from V and 4 bases from J; bases unmatched to any gene: 5. In germline, CDR1 is LNHNV, CDR2 YYDKDF (reference sequence). The CDR3 DNA reads as TGTGCCACCAGCAGTCCCGGGACTAGCGGGAGTTACAATGAGCAGTTCTTC. Its protein product is CATSSPGTSGSYNEQFF.

V is TRBV5-4 and J is TRBJ2-5, with 8 nucleotides matching TRBD2. V shed 5 bases, J shed 5 bases, and the junction held 5 bases outside the gene matches. CDR3 size: 13 residues. From germline, CDR1 is SGHNT and CDR2 YYREEE (reference sequence). CDR3 bases: TGTGCCAGCAGTCCCGGGACTAGTGAGACCCAGTACTTC. The encoded protein is CASSPGTSETQYF.

This rearrangement joins TRBV14 to TRBJ2-2, with D possibly TRBD2 on 6 matching bases. The V and J ends lost 2 bases and 5 bases respectively, with 12 bases between them. CDR3 length: 15 residues. The V gene's germline CDR1 is SGHDN and CDR2 FVKESK. In DNA, the CDR3 is TGTGCCAGCAGCCAACAGGACTATTGGACCGGGGAGCTGTTTTTT. Amino acid sequence: CASSQQDYWTGELFF.

This clone was counted between two and nine times. V is TRBV4-1 and J is TRBJ1-1; a possible D gene is TRBD1 (5 bases). CDR3 length: 22 residues. The V gene lost 1 base and the J gene lost 1 base, with 31 bases spanning the gap. Germline loops: CDR1 MGHRA, CDR2 YSYEKL. CDR3 sequence reads: CASSQGPPGIYGLTLRNTEAFF. CDR3 coding DNA: TGCGCCAGCAGCCAAGGACCCCCAGGGATATACGGCCTAACACTGAGGAACACTGAAGCTTTCTTT.

The rearrangement links TRBV5-1 to TRBJ1-3, with D possibly TRBD1 on 5 matching bases. CDR1 is SGHRS, CDR2 YFSETQ, per germline. Trimming stripped 0 bases from V and 0 bases from J, with 10 bases between. The CDR3 has 16 residues. The CDR3 spells CASSLGQHSSGNTIYF. CDR3 DNA sequence: TGCGCCAGCAGCTTGGGACAGCATTCCTCTGGAAACACCATATATTTT.

The chain is built from TRBV30 and TRBJ1-5; 8 bases agree with TRBD1. The ends lost 0 bases at V and 6 bases at J; junction bases unmatched: 1. Germline V gene data show CDR1 as GTSNPN and CDR2 as SVGIG (reference sequence). The CDR3 spans 13 residues. The CDR3 spells CAWSVTGGQPQHF. CDR3 sequence (DNA): TGTGCCTGGAGTGTAACAGGGGGTCAGCCCCAGCATTTT.

The chain recombines TRBV4-1 with TRBJ2-2, with D perhaps matching TRBD1 (6 bases). The CDR3 has 15 residues. Germline CDR1 and CDR2: MGHRA and YSYEKL. Trimming pared 4 bases from V and 0 bases from J, leaving 9 bases between. The CDR3 DNA follows: TGCGCCAGCAGCCTACAGGGATCGAACACCGGGGAGCTGTTTTTT. Encoded protein: CASSLQGSNTGELFF.

The J gene is TRBJ2-7, the V gene TRBV5-1; 8 nucleotides match TRBD1. CDR1 is SGHRS, CDR2 YFSETQ, per germline. The junction had 3 bases not matched to a gene; V was cut back by 1 base and J by 3 bases. The CDR3 has 14 amino acids. CDR3 coding DNA: TGCGCCAGCAGCTTGCCTGACAGGGGCTACGAGCAGTACTTC. Translated: CASSLPDRGYEQYF.